This T cell receptor (beta chain) comes out of a study of blood T cell repertoires in COVID-19. Study-wide context: Italy, Spain and the United States were the sources of the convalescent and acute COVID-19 samples.

Authors' analysis steps: The authors estimated nucleated cell counts from reference gene primer amplification. The table came from immunoSEQ multiplex PCR; TCRdb's copy has only in-frame clones and leaves some out. D and trimming come from the DNA, and the V and J calls and clone size come from that table. The sample includes about 260,000 clones, about 90% of them seen just once. Trimming cost V 2 bases and J 0 bases, with 8 bases left between them. The CDR3 runs 14 residues. Germline CDR1 SGHKS, CDR2 YYEKEE (reference sequence). This clone was seen a single time. Followed over time, Seattle patients had been enrolled while infection was active.

This receptor was identified in a person aged 18-35 years with COVID-19, enrolled during active disease. The chain links TRBV5-5 to TRBJ1-1, with a tentative D call TRBD1 (5 bases). The sequenced sample was peripheral blood. CDR3 nucleotide sequence: TGTGCCAGCAGCTTTCAGGACATGAACACTGAAGCTTTCTTT. Its translation: CASSFQDMNTEAFF. Together with reference TRBV5-5 and TRBJ1-1, the CDR3 gives the full variable domain: DAGVTQSPTHLIKTRGQQVTLRCSPISGHKSVSWYQQVLGQGPQFIFQYYEKEERGRGNFPDRFSARQFPNYSSELNVNALLLGDSALYLCASSFQDMNTEAFFGQGTRLTVV.